This T cell receptor beta chain came from a study of blood T cells in healthy people across ages. Sample-barcoded 5' priming and a J-beta primer mix drove a second PCR of about 6 to 12 cycles. A single record per CDR3 protein comes from TCRdb applying MiXCR to the 5' RACE reads. The table includes about 1.6 million distinct CDR3 sequences, around 36% detected once. This clonotype was picked up a small number of times. Its specificity is unknown. The CDR3 is 15 amino acids. Study results and limitations: The authors considered diversity estimates from one million T cells to be underestimates.

Sequencing was performed on blood. The chain recombines TRBV21-1 with TRBJ2-4. TRBV21-1 corresponds to a pseudogene. This receptor was identified in a woman under 40 in good health. The CDR3 sequence: CASSKGTVAKNIQYF. CDR3 DNA sequence: TGTGCCAGCAGCAAAGGGACCGTAGCCAAAAACATTCAGTACTTC.